Below are 14 T cell receptor beta chains sequenced from a single sample in a study of CD8+ T cells in alopecia areata. Investigators isolated RNA and reverse transcribed it into cDNA to act as the sequencing template. Using immunoSEQ multiplex PCR, the repertoire was profiled, and TCRdb retains in-frame clones only, with some absent. The table includes 200,000 to 250,000 clones, less than 50% detected once. Treatment given: oral pan-JAK inhibitor, 5-10 mg twice daily. The input for sequencing was CD4+ T cells sorted from blood, taken around week 37, from a patient treated with tofacitinib. The receptors derive from a human donor with alopecia areata.

This clone was seen just once. The rearrangement joins TRBV4-1 to TRBJ2-7; maybe TRBD2 (5 bases). The CDR3 runs to 16 residues. The germline V and J ends were trimmed by 1 base and 3 bases, with 16 bases remaining between them. Germline V gene sequence: CDR1 MGHRA, CDR2 YSYEKL. Here the CDR3 reads CASSQGIGVNFYEQYF. CDR3 DNA sequence: TGCGCCAGCAGCCAAGGAATCGGGGTGAACTTCTACGAGCAGTACTTC.

V usage is TRBV6-5 and J usage is TRBJ2-7; 7 nucleotides line up with TRBD2. After removal of 0 bases from V and 2 bases from J, the junction contained 4 bases not matched to a gene. The CDR3 runs to 15 residues. Germline values: CDR1 MNHEY, CDR2 SVGAGI. In DNA, the CDR3 is TGTGCCAGCAGTTACTCGACCGGGACTACCTACGAGCAGTACTTC. It yields the protein CASSYSTGTTYEQYF.

With regard to this clone: In the same sample, other DNA sequences code for this CDR3. The genes are TRBV7-2 and TRBJ2-3, with D maybe TRBD1 (6 bases). The CDR3 loop spans 13 amino acids. Deletions cut 3 bases from V and 3 bases from J, with 7 bases between. Germline CDR1 SGHTA, CDR2 FQGNSA. The DNA of the CDR3 is TGTGCCAGCAGCTTCAGGGGAACAGATACGCAGTATTTT. Amino acids: CASSFRGTDTQYF.

The rearrangement joins TRBV4-1 to TRBJ2-3; weak D call: TRBD1 (5 bases). This CDR3 has 12 residues. Looked up from germline, CDR1 is MGHRA and CDR2 is YSYEKL. V was pared by 3 bases and J by 6 bases, with 7 bases between. The CDR3, as DNA: TGCGCCAGCAGCCAGCAGGGCGATACGCAGTATTTT. Residues: CASSQQGDTQYF.

Comments on this clone: This specimen includes other DNA sequences encoding the same CDR3. The rearrangement joins TRBV30 to TRBJ2-5; the D gene is possibly TRBD2 (6 bases). Trimming cost V 3 bases and J 3 bases, with 8 bases left between them. The CDR3 sequence is 12 residues long. CDR1 GTSNPN and CDR2 SVGIG come from the germline V gene (reference sequence). The DNA for the CDR3 is TGTGCCTGGAGCAGGAGGGAAGAGACCCAGTACTTC. It yields the protein CAWSRREETQYF.

This clone was counted between two and nine times. The J gene is TRBJ2-5, the V gene TRBV29-1, with 9 positions matching TRBD1. Unmatched junction bases numbered 13, after V lost 4 bases and J lost 4 bases. From germline, CDR1 is SQVTM and CDR2 ANQGSEA. This CDR3 region has 16 residues. Here the CDR3 reads CSVGDPLTGGRETQYF. In DNA, the CDR3 is TGCAGCGTTGGGGACCCTTTGACAGGGGGTCGAGAGACCCAGTACTTC.

CDR3 in DNA: TGCGCCAGCAGCCAAGATACGGCTAGCGGGAGTAGCGGGGAGCTGTTTTTT. This sequence encodes CASSQDTASGSSGELFF. The chain combines TRBV4-1 with TRBJ2-2; 10 bases agree with TRBD2. Looked up from germline, CDR1 is MGHRA and CDR2 is YSYEKL. The CDR3 has 17 amino acids. The V gene end was trimmed by 0 bases and the J gene end by 7 bases; junction bases not matched to a gene: 8.

The chain employs TRBV7-2 and TRBJ2-1; D assignment may be TRBD1 or TRBD2 (6 bases each). V gave up 1 base and J gave up 15 bases, with 19 bases separating them. Per germline, CDR1 SGHTA and CDR2 FQGNSA. This CDR3 comprises 14 residues. The CDR3: CASSLVRGGGNPFF. The CDR3 nucleotides are TGTGCCAGCAGCTTAGTCAGGGGCGGCGGGAATCCGTTCTTC. Supplemented by reference TRBV7-2 and TRBJ2-1, the full variable domain reads GAGVSQSPSNKVTEKGKDVELRCDPISGHTALYWYRQSLGQGLEFLIYFQGNSAPDKSGLPSDRFSAERTGGSVSTLTIQRTQQEDSAVYLCASSLVRGGGNPFFGPGTRLTVL.

V is TRBV2 and J is TRBJ2-1; D gene ambiguous. Trimming removed 7 bases at V and 3 bases at J, with 4 bases between. The CDR3 spans 11 residues. CDR1 and CDR2 (germline): SNHLY, FYNNEI. CDR3 protein: CASNYYNEQFF. The CDR3 DNA reads as TGTGCCAGCAATTACTACAATGAGCAGTTCTTC.

This chain uses TRBV2 with TRBJ2-7; D unclear. The V gene lost 7 bases and the J gene lost 4 bases, with 17 bases spanning the gap. The CDR3 extends over 14 amino acids. Looked up from germline, CDR1 is SNHLY and CDR2 is FYNNEI. DNA of the CDR3: TGTGCCAGCATAGGACGGAGATCGGCTTACGAGCAGTACTTC. This encodes CASIGRRSAYEQYF.

This clone was seen only a few times. This chain links TRBV2 with TRBJ2-3, with D unresolved. Trimming removed 10 bases from V and 3 bases from J, with 14 bases in between. CDR1 is SNHLY, CDR2 FYNNEI, per germline. The CDR3 totals 13 residues. The CDR3 region is CATRISQTDTQYF. The CDR3 nucleotides read TGTGCCACCAGAATTTCCCAAACAGATACGCAGTATTTT.

This clone was counted between two and nine times. The V and J genes are TRBV20-1 and TRBJ2-5; D gene ambiguous. This CDR3 has 11 amino acids. CDR1 and CDR2 (germline): DFQATT, SNEGSKA (reference sequence). The V gene lost 0 bases and the J gene lost 3 bases, with 2 bases spanning the gap. Here the CDR3 reads CSARDEETQYF. In DNA, the CDR3 is TGCAGTGCTAGAGATGAAGAGACCCAGTACTTC.

CDR3 region: CASSQDRITNNEQFF. CDR3 bases: TGCGCCAGCAGCCAAGATCGGATAACCAACAATGAGCAGTTCTTC. The rearrangement joins TRBV4-3 to TRBJ2-1; no definite D call. Germline V CDR1 and CDR2: LGHNA, YSLEER. The CDR3 is made up of 15 amino acids. Trimming removed 0 bases at V and 5 bases at J, with 11 bases between.

The CDR3 DNA reads as TGTGCCGGGTCGGGGGCCCCGGGACAGAAGAACACTGAAGCTTTCTTT. It translates to CAGSGAPGQKNTEAFF. This rearrangement joins TRBV30 to TRBJ1-1, with 7 nucleotides matching TRBD1. Germline CDR1 reads GTSNPN; CDR2 reads SVGIG (reference sequence). This CDR3 region has 16 residues. V was pared by 8 bases and J by 1 base, with 16 bases of the junction left unmatched.